Listed here are 18 T cell receptor beta chains from one sample, sequenced in a study of T cell repertoires in cytomegalovirus infection. TCRdb passed the reads through MiXCR, listing each CDR3 protein once. The sample yields 310,000 or so distinct CDR3 sequences, 8% to 10% seen once. The source material was PBMCs. These receptors all come from a human donor in good health (CMV status not recorded). Some clones in this sample may be carry-over from other donors' samples.

This clonotype has at least ten counts. The V and J genes are TRBV7-6 and TRBJ2-1; the match to TRBD1 covers 10 bases. V shed 0 bases, J shed 3 bases, and the junction held 5 bases outside the gene matches. The CDR3 totals 17 residues. Germline lookup yields CDR1 SGHVS and CDR2 FNYEAQ. In DNA form, the CDR3 reads TGTGCCAGCAGCTTAGCCGGGACAGGGGCGAACTACAATGAGCAGTTCTTC. Protein: CASSLAGTGANYNEQFF.

This clonotype occurred many times. Written as DNA, the CDR3 is TGTGCCAGCAGTTTACTCTCTGGGGCCAACGTCCTGACTTTC. Protein: CASSLLSGANVLTF. The genes are TRBV12-3 or TRBV12-4 and TRBJ2-6; no clear D. Trimming cost V 2 bases and J 0 bases, with 2 bases left between them. This CDR3 has 14 amino acids.

At least ten counts were recorded for this clonotype. The J gene is TRBJ1-1, the V gene TRBV7-2; TRBD1 agrees at 8 bases. This CDR3 contains 15 residues. Trimming took 5 bases from V and 0 from J; bases not matched to a gene: 5. The germline V gene encodes CDR1 SGHTA and CDR2 FQGNSA. CDR3 in amino acids: CASSAGTGMNTEAFF. The CDR3 DNA sequence: TGTGCCAGCAGCGCCGGGACAGGCATGAACACTGAAGCTTTCTTT. Using reference TRBV7-2 and TRBJ1-1 for the parts outside the CDR3, the full variable domain is GAGVSQSPSNKVTEKGKDVELRCDPISGHTALYWYRQSLGQGLEFLIYFQGNSAPDKSGLPSDRFSAERTGGSVSTLTIQRTQQEDSAVYLCASSAGTGMNTEAFFGQGTRLTVV.

Ten or more counts support this clonotype. J is TRBJ1-3 and V is TRBV7-2; D is unclear. Germline assignment: CDR1 SGHTA and CDR2 FQGNSA. Trimming removed 5 bases at V and 4 bases at J, with 15 bases between. CDR3 length equals 15 residues. DNA for the CDR3: TGTGCCAGCAGCCCCGGTTGGGCCTCCGGAAACACCATATATTTT. It translates to CASSPGWASGNTIYF.

There are many counts of this clonotype. The chain joins TRBV27 to TRBJ1-4; D possibly corresponds to TRBD1 (6 bases). Germline V gives CDR1 MNHEY, CDR2 SMNVEV (reference sequence). The CDR3 is 13 amino acids. Trimming took 6 bases from V and 8 from J, leaving 13 bases between them. This CDR3 is CASRKPGQEKLFF. Here the CDR3 DNA reads TGTGCCAGCAGAAAACCGGGACAAGAAAAACTGTTTTTT.

The DNA for the CDR3 is TGTGCCAGCAGCCATGGACAGTTCTACGAGCAGTACTTC. Translation: CASSHGQFYEQYF. The V gene is TRBV5-5, the J gene TRBJ2-7; D might be TRBD1 (6 bases). CDR1 and CDR2 (germline): SGHKS, YYEKEE (reference sequence). The CDR3 is made up of 13 amino acids. Deletions cut 4 bases from V and 3 bases from J, with 11 bases between.

Of note for this clonotype: This may be a read error: a much more frequent sequence differs by one nucleotide. The V and J genes are TRBV28 and TRBJ2-6, with 9 bases that match TRBD1. Germline V gene lookup returns CDR1 MDHEN and CDR2 SYDVKM. The CDR3 contains 15 residues. CDR3 loop: CASSHRGRGGNVLTF. For the CDR3, the DNA is TGTGCCAGCAGTCACAGGGGGCGTGGGGGCAACGTCCTGACTTTC.

The chain is built from TRBV24-1 and TRBJ2-6; D is ambiguous. Germline CDR1 reads KGHDR; CDR2 reads SFDVKD. V lost 2 bases and J lost 0, with 10 bases in between. The CDR3 loop spans 17 amino acids. The CDR3 nucleotides read TGTGCCACCAGTGATTCCCCCCTGATCTCTGGGGCCAACGTCCTGACTTTC. Amino acid sequence: CATSDSPLISGANVLTF.

The rearrangement links TRBV6-5 to TRBJ2-2, with a weak D call TRBD2 (5 bases). CDR1 and CDR2 (germline): MNHEY, SVGAGI. Trimming cost V 7 bases and J 3 bases, with 18 bases left between them. The CDR3 is 16 amino acids. The CDR3 loop reads CASNRDLSEDTGELFF. The DNA of the CDR3 is TGTGCCAGCAACCGCGACCTGTCGGAGGACACCGGGGAGCTGTTTTTT.

The table lists this clonotype with many counts. This chain links TRBV6-1 with TRBJ2-3, with D tentatively TRBD2 (6 bases). Germline V gives CDR1 MNHNS, CDR2 SASEGT. This CDR3 region has 16 residues. V dropped 5 bases and J dropped 1 base, with 16 bases sitting between them. CDR3 residues: CASSPWVAERTDTQYF. CDR3 nucleotides: TGTGCCAGCAGTCCCTGGGTAGCGGAGCGCACAGATACGCAGTATTTT.

Many counts were recorded for this clonotype. The rearrangement uses TRBV6-6 and TRBJ2-1; 8 bases agree with TRBD2. Germline V gene lookup returns CDR1 MNHNY and CDR2 SVGAGI (reference sequence). V lost 2 bases to trimming and J lost 8 bases; unmatched junction nucleotides: 8. The CDR3 loop spans 15 amino acids. CDR3 sequence (DNA): TGTGCCAGCAGTTACCGGGGGGGGGAGTACGATGAGCAGTTCTTC. Protein: CASSYRGGEYDEQFF.

In this sample, this clonotype turned up many times. This chain connects TRBV16 to TRBJ1-6; possibly TRBD1 for D (5 bases). V was shortened by 4 bases and J by 0 bases, with 16 bases between the two germline ends. The CDR3 length is 18 residues. Germline V gene lookup returns CDR1 KGHSY and CDR2 FQNENV. The CDR3 sequence is CASSRTGRLGSYNSPLHF. The CDR3 region has the DNA TGTGCCAGCAGCCGGACGGGACGGCTAGGCTCCTATAATTCACCCCTCCACTTT.

The chain has TRBV12-3 or TRBV12-4 and TRBJ1-1; tentatively, D is TRBD1 (6 bases). Deletions cut 6 bases from V and 1 base from J, with 21 bases between. The CDR3 spans 17 residues. The CDR3 loop reads CASSSNLNFRGNTEAFF. CDR3 bases: TGTGCCAGCAGCTCTAACCTGAATTTCAGGGGGAACACTGAAGCTTTCTTT.

The genes are TRBV10-2 and TRBJ2-1, with TRBD2 matching over 13 bases. Looked up from germline, CDR1 is WSHSY and CDR2 is SAAADI. This CDR3 spans 16 amino acids. Unmatched junction bases numbered 7, after V lost 6 bases and J lost 5 bases. The CDR3 is CASSRTSGGRNNEQFF. CDR3 DNA: TGCGCCAGCAGCCGGACTAGCGGGGGAAGAAACAATGAGCAGTTCTTC.

The chain carries TRBV20-1 and TRBJ1-2, with 7 positions matching TRBD1. Germline V lookup: CDR1 DFQATT, CDR2 SNEGSKA (reference sequence). The CDR3 loop spans 13 amino acids. V lost 3 bases and J lost 2; bases outside the gene matches: 3. The CDR3: CSARDRLNYGYTF. Here the CDR3 DNA reads TGCAGTGCTAGGGACAGGCTAAACTATGGCTACACCTTC.

This clonotype was seen repeatedly, ten times or more. No conserved phenylalanine or tryptophan is present at the end of the CDR3, so a read error is the likely explanation. It is unclear where the CDR3 begins or ends on the DNA, so no DNA is shown, and the CDR3 is as TCRdb lists it. This sequence joins TRBV18 and TRBJ1-5; the table's D call of TRBD1 was not tested on the DNA. The CDR3 numbers 11 amino acids, ends counted. CDR1 KGHSH and CDR2 LQKENI come from the germline V gene. This chain's CDR3 is CASSPRPDGGL.

The table lists this clonotype with many counts. The chain combines TRBV4-2 with TRBJ1-6; possible D gene TRBD1, 6 bases. This CDR3 is 15 amino acids long. From germline, CDR1 is LGHNA and CDR2 YNFKEQ. With 3 bases removed from V and 5 bases from J, the gap between germline ends came to 11 bases. CDR3 loop: CASSQNRADNSPLHF. The CDR3, as DNA: TGTGCCAGCAGCCAGAACAGGGCCGATAATTCACCCCTCCACTTT.

The chain links TRBV6-5 to TRBJ2-3, with D perhaps matching TRBD1 (6 bases). Germline CDR1 reads MNHEY; CDR2 reads SVGAGI. The CDR3 covers 14 residues. The V gene lost 8 bases and the J gene lost 2 bases, with 14 bases spanning the gap. This chain's CDR3 is CASSRQVFTDTQYF. CDR3 nucleotide sequence: TGTGCCAGCTCCCGACAGGTCTTCACAGATACGCAGTATTTT.